The 5 T cell receptor beta chains below were found in one sample sequenced in a study of read filtering for tumor transcriptome and immune sequencing. This library used around 0.4 ug RNA and molecular barcoded adaptors spanning alpha/delta and beta/gamma chains. TCRdb analysed the reads with MiXCR anew, one entry per CDR3 protein. The sample has around 50,000 distinct CDR3 sequences; about 12% are singletons. Sequencing used a population of CD138-negative cells sorted from bone marrow. These receptors all stem from a donor aged 40 or over with multiple myeloma.

About this clonotype itself: A much larger clone differs from this one at a single base, so this may be a read error. CDR3 coding DNA: TGCAGCGTTGAAGCCTCTGGGGCCAACGTCCTGACTTTC. Its translation: CSVEASGANVLTF. The J gene is TRBJ2-6, the V gene TRBV29-1; D remains unclear. The germline V gene encodes CDR1 SQVTM and CDR2 ANQGSEA. The CDR3 extends over 13 amino acids. The germline V and J ends were trimmed by 1 base and 0 bases, with 1 base remaining between them.

This clonotype was counted many times. The chain couples TRBV20-1 to TRBJ2-7; D is ambiguous. The CDR3 extends over 13 amino acids. Between the trimmed V and J ends, which lost 3 bases and 3 bases, there was a span of 12 bases. Germline lookup yields CDR1 DFQATT and CDR2 SNEGSKA (reference sequence). The CDR3 sequence: CSARNVKDYEQYF. CDR3 coding DNA: TGCAGTGCTAGGAATGTTAAGGACTACGAGCAGTACTTC.

This clonotype showed up many times. This chain joins TRBV5-1 and TRBJ2-5, with D perhaps assigned TRBD1 or TRBD2 (5 bases each). This CDR3 region has 14 residues. The V gene's germline CDR1 is SGHRS and CDR2 YFSETQ. Trimming shortened V by 4 bases and J by 7 bases, and 17 bases separated the two germline ends. The CDR3 DNA reads as TGCGCCAGCAGCACCAGCCCGGGGACCGCGACCCAGTACTTC. It translates to CASSTSPGTATQYF. Supplemented by reference TRBV5-1 and TRBJ2-5, the full variable domain reads KAGVTQTPRYLIKTRGQQVTLSCSPISGHRSVSWYQQTPGQGLQFLFEYFSETQRNKGNFPGRFSGRQFSNSRSEMNVSTLELGDSALYLCASSTSPGTATQYFGPGTRLLVL.

This clonotype was recorded many times. The gene calls are TRBV12-3 or TRBV12-4 and TRBJ1-1; tentative D call: TRBD1 (6 bases). The CDR3 covers 15 residues. V lost 5 bases and J 4 bases, leaving 17 bases between the germline ends. CDR3: CASSGPAGAATEAFF. The CDR3 coding sequence is TGTGCCAGCAGTGGACCAGCAGGGGCTGCCACTGAAGCTTTCTTT.

This clonotype has at least ten counts. J is TRBJ2-7 and V is TRBV6-6; 9 bases align to TRBD1. The germline gives CDR1 MNHNY, CDR2 SVGAGI (reference sequence). This CDR3 has 14 amino acids. The J segment lost 0 bases and the V segment lost 6 bases, leaving 3 bases of the junction unmatched. The CDR3 DNA reads as TGTGCCAGCAGGGGACAGGGCCTCTCCTACGAGCAGTACTTC. It yields the protein CASRGQGLSYEQYF.